This T cell receptor beta chain was sequenced during a study of blood T cell repertoires in COVID-19. Study-wide background: Sites across the United States, Italy and Spain contributed samples from acute and convalescent COVID-19. Sources were T cells, B-cell-depleted T cells, or PBMCs; the material itself was cDNA or gDNA.

Germline V gene sequence: CDR1 SGHDN, CDR2 FVKESK. This CDR3 has 15 residues. The ends were cut back, 5 bases at V and 5 bases at J, with 18 bases in the middle. As originally analysed: Amplified reference gene primers provided the basis for estimating nucleated cell counts. Clones were read by immunoSEQ multiplex PCR, and TCRdb kept only the in-frame ones, dropping some. For V, J and clone size, that table is used; D and trimming come from the DNA. This sample has under 300,000 clones, with 65% to 90% found just once. The material sequenced was peripheral blood. This chain uses TRBV14 with TRBJ1-1, with a tentative D call TRBD1 (6 bases). This TCR was recovered from a woman aged 40 to 55 who had recovered from COVID-19. The chain's CDR3 is CASSGRGGLRTEAFF. The CDR3 DNA is TGTGCCAGCAGCGGGAGGGGGGGGTTGAGGACTGAAGCTTTCTTT.